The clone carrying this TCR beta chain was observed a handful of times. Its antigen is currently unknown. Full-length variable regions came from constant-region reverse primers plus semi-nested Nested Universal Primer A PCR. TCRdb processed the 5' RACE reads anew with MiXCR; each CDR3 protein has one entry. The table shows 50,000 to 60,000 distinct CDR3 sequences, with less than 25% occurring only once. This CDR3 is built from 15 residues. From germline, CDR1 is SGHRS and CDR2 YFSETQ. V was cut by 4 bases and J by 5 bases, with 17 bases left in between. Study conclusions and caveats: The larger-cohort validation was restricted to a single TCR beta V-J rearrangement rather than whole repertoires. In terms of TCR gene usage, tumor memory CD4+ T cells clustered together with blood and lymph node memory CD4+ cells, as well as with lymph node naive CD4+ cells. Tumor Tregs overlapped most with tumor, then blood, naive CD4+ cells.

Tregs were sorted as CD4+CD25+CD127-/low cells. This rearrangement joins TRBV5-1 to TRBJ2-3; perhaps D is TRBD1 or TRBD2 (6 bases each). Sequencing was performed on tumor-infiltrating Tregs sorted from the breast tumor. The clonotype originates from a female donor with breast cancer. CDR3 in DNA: TGCGCCAGCAGCGCGGGACGCCCACAGGGAGATACGCAGTATTTT. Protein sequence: CASSAGRPQGDTQYF.